Listed below are T cell receptor beta chains from one sample, sequenced in a study of T cell changes during pregnancy in multiple sclerosis. TCRdb's table, derived via immunoSEQ multiplex PCR, lists solely in-frame clones and lacks some. The sample holds some 100,000 clones, more than 85% seen once. This material consisted of peripheral blood, taken in the second trimester of pregnancy. The receptor source for this set is a female donor with multiple sclerosis, enrolled in a pregnancy study. CDR3s include the opening cysteine and the closing phenylalanine or tryptophan. The D gene is left open where the match is weak. Expanded clones get a size class; other rows say once, few or many, or leave the size out.

J gene | D gene | clone size | V gene | CDR3 protein | CDR3 DNA
TRBJ1-5 | TRBD1 | NA | TRBV6-4 | CASSDSKGAPRPQHF | TGTGCCAGCAGTGACTCGAAGGGGGCCCCTCGGCCCCAGCATTTT
TRBJ2-7 | NA | NA | TRBV7-2 | CASSLGGSTYEQYF | TGTGCCAGCAGCTTAGGTGGCTCCACCTACGAGCAGTACTTC
TRBJ1-3 | TRBD1 | NA | TRBV30 | CAWTLKGASPSGNTIYF | TGTGCCTGGACCTTAAAGGGGGCATCCCCCTCTGGAAACACCATATATTTT
TRBJ1-3 | NA | NA | TRBV28 | CASSLDRGNTIYF | TGTGCCAGCAGTCTAGACCGAGGAAACACCATATATTTT
TRBJ1-2 | TRBD1 | NA | TRBV11-2 | CASSRQGGGTGYYGYTF | TGTGCCAGCAGCCGTCAAGGTGGGGGGACAGGTTACTATGGCTACACCTTC
TRBJ1-3 | NA | NA | TRBV9 | CASSVGAPSWSNTIYF | TGTGCCAGCAGCGTGGGGGCTCCCAGCTGGTCGAACACCATATATTTT
TRBJ1-3 | TRBD1 | NA | TRBV7-9 | CASSLDRAGNTIYF | TGTGCCAGCAGCCTAGACAGGGCTGGAAACACCATATATTTT
TRBJ1-2 | NA | NA | TRBV7-9 | CASSLVRPLEARGGYTF | TGTGCCAGCAGCTTAGTGAGACCGCTAGAGGCCCGGGGTGGCTACACCTTC
TRBJ2-5 | NA | few | TRBV5-6 | CASSLRGGYETQYF | TGTGCCAGCAGCTTACGCGGGGGCTACGAGACCCAGTACTTC
TRBJ2-5 | NA | NA | TRBV6-5 | CASRLRRGLKETQYF | TGTGCCAGCAGGCTCCGAAGGGGATTGAAAGAGACCCAGTACTTC
TRBJ1-5 | TRBD1 | NA | TRBV28 | CASTQLQTGINQPQHF | TGTGCCAGCACTCAACTCCAGACAGGGATCAATCAGCCCCAGCATTTT
TRBJ2-7 | NA | NA | TRBV11-2 | CASSLYTTYEQYF | TGTGCCAGCAGCTTATACACGACCTACGAGCAGTACTTC
TRBJ2-1 | NA | NA | TRBV18 | CASSAFGENEQFF | TGTGCCAGCTCGGCCTTCGGGGAGAATGAGCAGTTCTTC
TRBJ2-1 | TRBD2 | NA | TRBV30 | CASSGTYNEQFF | TGTGCCTCCAGCGGGACTTACAATGAGCAGTTCTTC
TRBJ2-3 | NA | once | TRBV28 | CASSLLSLRDDTQYF | TGTGCCAGCAGTTTGCTTAGTTTGCGGGACGATACGCAGTATTTT
TRBJ2-7 | NA | NA | TRBV5-1 | CASSLDGADSYEQYF | TGCGCCAGCAGCTTGGACGGCGCGGACTCCTACGAGCAGTACTTC
TRBJ2-7 | TRBD1 | NA | TRBV11-2 | CASSWDRGSYEQYF | TGTGCCAGCAGCTGGGACAGGGGGTCCTACGAGCAGTACTTC
TRBJ1-1 | TRBD1 | NA | TRBV19 | CASSRDSIEAFF | TGTGCCAGTAGTAGGGACAGTATTGAAGCTTTCTTT
TRBJ1-1 | NA | NA | TRBV6-5 | CASSLGAGLLEAFF | TGTGCCAGCAGCCTAGGGGCAGGCTTACTTGAAGCTTTCTTT
TRBJ1-2 | NA | NA | TRBV5-1 | CASQITGGADGYTF | TGCGCCAGCCAGATCACAGGTGGTGCGGATGGCTACACCTTC
TRBJ2-1 | TRBD1 | NA | TRBV5-6 | CASSLLPGTGGSKNEQFF | TGTGCCAGCAGCTTGTTACCCGGAACAGGGGGTAGTAAAAATGAGCAGTTCTTC
TRBJ2-3 | TRBD2 | NA | TRBV7-9 | CASSLLAGADTQYF | TGTGCCAGCAGCTTACTAGCGGGAGCAGATACGCAGTATTTT
TRBJ2-1 | NA | once | TRBV14 | CASSQDWRGLYNEQFF | TGTGCCAGCAGCCAAGATTGGAGGGGACTCTACAATGAGCAGTTCTTC
TRBJ2-2 | TRBD2 | NA | TRBV12-5 | CASGSGGENGELFF | TGTGCTAGTGGTTCGGGGGGAGAGAACGGGGAGCTGTTTTTT
TRBJ2-2 | NA | NA | TRBV5-1 | CASSLTGKNSGELFF | TGCGCCAGCAGCTTGACAGGGAAAAATTCCGGGGAGCTGTTTTTT
TRBJ1-2 | TRBD1 | NA | TRBV2 | CASSESDRAAYGYTF | TGTGCCAGCAGTGAATCGGACAGGGCGGCGTATGGCTACACCTTC
TRBJ2-7 | TRBD1 | NA | TRBV27 | CASSPLLGQGAYEQYF | TGTGCCAGCAGTCCCTTATTGGGACAGGGGGCCTACGAGCAGTACTTC
TRBJ2-1 | TRBD2 | NA | TRBV2 | CASTSRGSNEQFF | TGTGCCAGTACTAGTCGCGGGAGTAATGAGCAGTTCTTC
TRBJ2-5 | TRBD2 | NA | TRBV15 | CATSREGTRDETQYF | TGTGCCACCAGCAGAGAGGGGACTAGGGATGAGACCCAGTACTTC
TRBJ2-3 | TRBD2 | NA | TRBV27 | CASGFQGGPDTQYF | TGTGCCAGCGGATTTCAGGGAGGGCCAGATACGCAGTATTTT
TRBJ2-5 | NA | NA | TRBV7-9 | CASSLVQETQYF | TGTGCCAGCAGCTTAGTACAAGAGACCCAGTACTTC
TRBJ2-1 | NA | NA | TRBV5-1 | CASSGIQGSYNEQFF | TGCGCCAGCAGCGGAATACAGGGTAGCTACAATGAGCAGTTCTTC